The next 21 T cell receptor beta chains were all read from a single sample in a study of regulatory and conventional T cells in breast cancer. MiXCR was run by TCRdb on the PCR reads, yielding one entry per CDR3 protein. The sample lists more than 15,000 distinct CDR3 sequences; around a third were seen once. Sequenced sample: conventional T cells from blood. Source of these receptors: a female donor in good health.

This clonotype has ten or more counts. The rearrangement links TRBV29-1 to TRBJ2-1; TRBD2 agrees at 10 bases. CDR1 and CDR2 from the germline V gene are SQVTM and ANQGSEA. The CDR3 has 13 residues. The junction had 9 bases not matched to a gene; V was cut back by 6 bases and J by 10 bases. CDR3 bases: TGCAGCGTGGGGCAGCGGGAGGGCCTCGAGCAGTTCTTC. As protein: CSVGQREGLEQFF.

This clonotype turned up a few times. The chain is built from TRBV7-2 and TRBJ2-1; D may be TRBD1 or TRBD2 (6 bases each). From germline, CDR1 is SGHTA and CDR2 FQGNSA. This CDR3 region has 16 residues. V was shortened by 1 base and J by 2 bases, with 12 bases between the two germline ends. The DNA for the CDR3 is TGTGCCAGCAGCTTAGAAGGGGGGAGGACCTACAATGAGCAGTTCTTC. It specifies CASSLEGGRTYNEQFF.

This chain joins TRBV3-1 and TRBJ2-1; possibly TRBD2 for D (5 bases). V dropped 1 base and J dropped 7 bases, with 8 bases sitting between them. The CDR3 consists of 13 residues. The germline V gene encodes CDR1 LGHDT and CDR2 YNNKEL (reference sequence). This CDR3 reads CASSQGTVNEQFF. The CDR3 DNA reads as TGTGCCAGCAGCCAAGGGACTGTTAATGAGCAGTTCTTC.

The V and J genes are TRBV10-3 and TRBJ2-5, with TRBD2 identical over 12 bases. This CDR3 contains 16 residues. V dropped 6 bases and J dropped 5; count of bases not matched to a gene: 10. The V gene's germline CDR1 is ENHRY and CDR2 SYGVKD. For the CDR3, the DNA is TGTGCCATCAGGGCTGAGACTAGCGGGAGTTCTGAGACCCAGTACTTC. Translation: CAIRAETSGSSETQYF.

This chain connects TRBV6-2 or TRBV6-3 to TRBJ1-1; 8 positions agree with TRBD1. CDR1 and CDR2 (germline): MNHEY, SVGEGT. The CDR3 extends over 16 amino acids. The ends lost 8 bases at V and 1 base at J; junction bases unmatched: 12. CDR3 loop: CASGYRGTFSNTEAFF. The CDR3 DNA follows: TGTGCCAGCGGGTACAGGGGGACCTTCTCGAACACTGAAGCTTTCTTT.

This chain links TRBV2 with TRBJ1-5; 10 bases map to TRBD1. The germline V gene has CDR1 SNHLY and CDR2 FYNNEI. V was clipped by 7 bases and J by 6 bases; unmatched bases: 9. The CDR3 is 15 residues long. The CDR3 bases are TGTGCCAGCACACGGGACAGGGGAACTATTCAGCCCCAGCATTTT. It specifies CASTRDRGTIQPQHF.

The chain's CDR3 is CSVWGGNDYEQFF. The CDR3 region has the DNA TGCAGCGTTTGGGGCGGGAATGACTATGAGCAGTTCTTC. This chain connects TRBV29-1 to TRBJ2-1; the D gene is possibly TRBD2 (6 bases). The germline CDR1 and CDR2 sequences are SQVTM and ANQGSEA. The length of the CDR3 is 13 residues. V was trimmed by 5 bases and J by 8 bases, leaving 16 bases between them.

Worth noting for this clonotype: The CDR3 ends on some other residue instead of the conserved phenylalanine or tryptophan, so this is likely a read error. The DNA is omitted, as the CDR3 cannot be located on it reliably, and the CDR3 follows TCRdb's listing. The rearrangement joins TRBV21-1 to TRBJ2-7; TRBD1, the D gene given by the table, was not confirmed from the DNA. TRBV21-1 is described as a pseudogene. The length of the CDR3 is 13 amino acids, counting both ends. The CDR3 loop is CAGMDSITYEQYL.

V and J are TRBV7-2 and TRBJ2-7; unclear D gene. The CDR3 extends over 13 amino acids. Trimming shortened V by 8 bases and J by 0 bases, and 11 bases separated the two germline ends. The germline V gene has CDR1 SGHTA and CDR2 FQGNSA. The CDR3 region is CASSEGFSYEQYF. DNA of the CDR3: TGTGCCAGCTCGGAAGGGTTCTCCTACGAGCAGTACTTC.

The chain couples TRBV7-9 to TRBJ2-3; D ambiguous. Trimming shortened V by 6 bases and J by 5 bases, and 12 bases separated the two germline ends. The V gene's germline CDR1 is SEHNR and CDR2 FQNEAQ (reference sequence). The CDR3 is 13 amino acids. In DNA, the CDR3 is TGTGCCAGCAGGAATCCTAATCGAGATACGCAGTATTTT. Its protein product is CASRNPNRDTQYF.

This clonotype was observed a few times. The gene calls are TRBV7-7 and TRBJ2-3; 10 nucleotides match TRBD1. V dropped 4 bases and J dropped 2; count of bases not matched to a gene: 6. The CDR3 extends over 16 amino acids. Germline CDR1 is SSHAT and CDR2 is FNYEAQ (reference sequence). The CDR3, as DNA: TGTGCCAGCAGCTCGTCCGGGACAGGGGACACAGATACGCAGTATTTT. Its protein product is CASSSSGTGDTDTQYF.

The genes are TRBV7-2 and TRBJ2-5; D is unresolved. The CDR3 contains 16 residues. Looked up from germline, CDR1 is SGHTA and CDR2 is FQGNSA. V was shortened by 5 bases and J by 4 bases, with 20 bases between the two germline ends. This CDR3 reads CASSPRVGPPGETQYF. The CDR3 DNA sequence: TGTGCCAGCAGCCCCCGAGTGGGCCCACCGGGAGAGACCCAGTACTTC.

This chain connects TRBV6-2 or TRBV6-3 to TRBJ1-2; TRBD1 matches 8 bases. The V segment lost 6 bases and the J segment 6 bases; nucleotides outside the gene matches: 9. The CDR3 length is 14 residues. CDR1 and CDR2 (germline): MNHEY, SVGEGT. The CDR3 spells CASSRFGTGDGYTF. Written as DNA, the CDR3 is TGTGCCAGCAGCCGCTTCGGGACAGGCGATGGCTACACCTTC.

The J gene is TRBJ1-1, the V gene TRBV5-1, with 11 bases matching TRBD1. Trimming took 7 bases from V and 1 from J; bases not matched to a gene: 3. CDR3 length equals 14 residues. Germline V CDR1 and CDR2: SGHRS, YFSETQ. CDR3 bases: TGCGCCAGCGGACAGGGGGCCAGGAACACTGAAGCTTTCTTT. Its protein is CASGQGARNTEAFF.

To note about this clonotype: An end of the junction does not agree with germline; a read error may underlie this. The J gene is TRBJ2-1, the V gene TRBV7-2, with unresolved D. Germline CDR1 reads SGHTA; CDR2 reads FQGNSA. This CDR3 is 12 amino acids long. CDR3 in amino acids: CASTLPVSFETF. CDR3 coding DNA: TGTGCCAGCACCCTCCCCGTTAGTTTCGAGACTTTC.

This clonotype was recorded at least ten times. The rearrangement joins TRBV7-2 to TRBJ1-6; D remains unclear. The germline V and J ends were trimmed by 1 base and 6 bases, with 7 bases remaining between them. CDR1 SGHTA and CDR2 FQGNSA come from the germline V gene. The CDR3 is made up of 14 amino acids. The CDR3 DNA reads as TGTGCCAGCAGCTTAGGGCCACGTAATTCACCCCTCCACTTT. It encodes CASSLGPRNSPLHF.

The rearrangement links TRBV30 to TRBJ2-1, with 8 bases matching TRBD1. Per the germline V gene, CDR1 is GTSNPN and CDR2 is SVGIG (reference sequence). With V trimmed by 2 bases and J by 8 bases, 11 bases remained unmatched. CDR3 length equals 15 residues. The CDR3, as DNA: TGTGCCTGGAGTCTTTCCGGGCAGGGGGCTGATGAGCAGTTCTTC. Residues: CAWSLSGQGADEQFF.

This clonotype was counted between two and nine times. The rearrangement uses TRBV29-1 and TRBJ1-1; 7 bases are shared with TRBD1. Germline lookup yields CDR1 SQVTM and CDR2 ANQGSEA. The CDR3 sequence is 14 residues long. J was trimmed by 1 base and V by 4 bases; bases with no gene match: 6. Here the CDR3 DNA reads TGCAGCGTTGGACAGGGAAGAGAGAACACTGAAGCTTTCTTT. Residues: CSVGQGRENTEAFF.

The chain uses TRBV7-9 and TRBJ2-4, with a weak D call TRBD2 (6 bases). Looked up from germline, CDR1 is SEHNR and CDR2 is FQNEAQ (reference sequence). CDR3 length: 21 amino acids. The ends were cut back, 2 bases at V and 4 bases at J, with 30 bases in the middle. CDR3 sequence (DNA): TGTGCCAGCAGCTTATATCCCCCGGGACTCTCCACCAATGGGCCAAAAAACATTCAGTACTTC. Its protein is CASSLYPPGLSTNGPKNIQYF.

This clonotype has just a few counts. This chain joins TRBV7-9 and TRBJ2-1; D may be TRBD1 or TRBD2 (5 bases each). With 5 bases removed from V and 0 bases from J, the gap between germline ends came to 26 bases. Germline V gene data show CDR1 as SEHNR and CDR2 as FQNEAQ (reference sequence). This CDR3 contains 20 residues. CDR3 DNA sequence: TGTGCCAGCAGCACCCCAAGCTCCCTACGGGGACCTAGCTCCTACAATGAGCAGTTCTTC. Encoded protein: CASSTPSSLRGPSSYNEQFF. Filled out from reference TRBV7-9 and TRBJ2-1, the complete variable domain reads DTGVSQNPRHKITKRGQNVTFRCDPISEHNRLYWYRQTLGQGPEFLTYFQNEAQLEKSRLLSDRFSAERPKGSFSTLEIQRTEQGDSAMYLCASSTPSSLRGPSSYNEQFFGPGTRLTVL.

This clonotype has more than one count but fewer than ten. The CDR3 is CASHRGTGYGEQFF. The CDR3 coding sequence is TGTGCCAGCCACAGGGGGACAGGTTATGGTGAGCAGTTCTTC. V is TRBV6-1 and J is TRBJ2-1; 8 bases line up with TRBD1. Germline V lookup: CDR1 MNHNS, CDR2 SASEGT. V dropped 8 bases and J dropped 9; count of bases not matched to a gene: 12. The CDR3 length is 14 residues.